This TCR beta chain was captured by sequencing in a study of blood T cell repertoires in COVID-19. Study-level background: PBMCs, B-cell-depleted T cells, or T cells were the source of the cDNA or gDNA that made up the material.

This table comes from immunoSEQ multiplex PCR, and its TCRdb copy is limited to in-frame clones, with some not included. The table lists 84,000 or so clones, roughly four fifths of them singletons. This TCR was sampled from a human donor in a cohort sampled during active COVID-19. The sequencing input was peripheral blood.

CDR3 protein: CASSLMTELFF. CDR3 nucleotides: TGTGCCAGCAGCTTAATGACAGAACTGTTTTTT. The rearrangement links TRBV7-9 to TRBJ1-4, with D perhaps matching TRBD1 (5 bases). Trimming left V 2 bases short and J 12 bases short, with 7 bases between. CDR3 length: 11 residues. Per the germline V gene, CDR1 is SEHNR and CDR2 is FQNEAQ (reference sequence).